The 30 T cell receptor beta chains listed next were all sequenced from one sample in a study of post-analysis software for immune sequencing data. Presence of unique molecular identifiers characterized the TCR beta cDNA libraries. TCRdb redid the calling of the PCR reads with MiXCR, one entry per CDR3 protein. The sample has around 200,000 distinct CDR3 sequences; 29% are singletons. Notes on the study in general: Patients used about 5 TRBV segments, including TRBV5-6, TRBV5-1 and TRBV20-1, more often than controls.

Their antigens remain unidentified. Sequencing used blood. The receptors come from a girl younger than 18 with multiple sclerosis.

V gene TRBV28 combines with J gene TRBJ2-1, with 9 bases matching TRBD1. The CDR3 consists of 14 residues. The V gene end was trimmed by 5 bases and the J gene end by 8 bases; junction bases not matched to a gene: 7. Germline V lookup: CDR1 MDHEN, CDR2 SYDVKM. For the CDR3, the DNA is TGTGCCAGCAGTCCCGGGGACAGGGAAGATGAGCAGTTCTTC. Encoded protein: CASSPGDREDEQFF.

This clonotype was counted ten times or more. This rearrangement joins TRBV30 to TRBJ2-5; D remains ambiguous. From germline, CDR1 is GTSNPN and CDR2 SVGIG (reference sequence). V was shortened by 8 bases and J by 0 bases, with 10 bases between the two germline ends. The CDR3 loop spans 12 amino acids. The CDR3 sequence is CAVGWDQETQYF. In nucleotides, the CDR3 is TGTGCCGTGGGGTGGGACCAAGAGACCCAGTACTTC.

For the CDR3, the DNA is TGTGCCAGCAGTTGGCAGAATTCACCCCTCCACTTT. Protein product: CASSWQNSPLHF. This chain links TRBV6-2 or TRBV6-3 with TRBJ1-6; no firm D call. V was shortened by 4 bases and J by 7 bases, with 5 bases between the two germline ends. The CDR3 consists of 12 residues. Looked up from germline, CDR1 is MNHEY and CDR2 is SVGEGT.

This clonotype has only a few counts. The gene calls are TRBV20-1 and TRBJ1-5; D is perhaps TRBD1 (5 bases). The CDR3 length is 15 residues. The germline V gene has CDR1 DFQATT and CDR2 SNEGSKA (reference sequence). With 1 base removed from V and 4 bases from J, the gap between germline ends came to 14 bases. The CDR3 DNA reads as TGCAGTGCTAGAGTTGCGGGGGTAAGGAATCAGCCCCAGCATTTT. The encoded protein is CSARVAGVRNQPQHF.

The V and J genes are TRBV6-6 and TRBJ1-4; perhaps TRBD1 as D (5 bases). CDR1 is MNHNY and CDR2 is SVGAGI in the germline V gene (reference sequence). CDR3 size: 14 residues. The V end was cut by 4 bases, the J end by 7 bases, with 13 bases between. The CDR3 bases are TGTGCCAGCAGTTCCGAGTGGGACGGTGAAAAACTGTTTTTT. Residues: CASSSEWDGEKLFF.

On this clonotype: This may come from a read error, since a much larger clone is one base off. V and J are TRBV25-1 and TRBJ2-7; D is possibly TRBD1 or TRBD2 (5 bases each). V lost 3 bases and J lost 7, with 19 bases in between. From germline, CDR1 is MGHDK and CDR2 SYGVNS. This CDR3 comprises 15 residues. The CDR3, as DNA: TGTGCCAGCAGTGAGGGTGGGGGAGCCTACAATGAGCAGTACTTC. It encodes CASSEGGGAYNEQYF.

This clonotype was detected only a few times. The chain combines TRBV24-1 with TRBJ2-4; 11 nucleotides match TRBD2. The junction had 20 bases not matched to a gene; V was cut back by 2 bases and J by 3 bases. Germline V lookup: CDR1 KGHDR, CDR2 SFDVKD. The CDR3 spans 22 residues. The CDR3: CATSDSSRGTSGSIPHKNIQYF. For the CDR3, the DNA is TGTGCCACCAGTGATTCGAGCAGGGGTACTAGCGGGAGTATCCCCCACAAAAACATTCAGTACTTC.

The V and J genes are TRBV7-2 and TRBJ2-5; TRBD2 aligns across 7 bases. The junction had 3 bases not matched to a gene; V was cut back by 3 bases and J by 2 bases. Germline V gives CDR1 SGHTA, CDR2 FQGNSA. The CDR3 length is 14 residues. The CDR3 loop is CASSFSGLQETQYF. The DNA of the CDR3 is TGTGCCAGCAGCTTTAGCGGGTTGCAAGAGACCCAGTACTTC.

As concerns this clonotype: Compared with germline, one end of the junction differs, possibly owing to a read error. V usage is TRBV30 and J usage is TRBJ1-5; no definite D call. The V gene's germline CDR1 is GTSNPN and CDR2 SVGIG (reference sequence). The CDR3 covers 12 residues. The CDR3 reads CVWSGSNQPQHF. As DNA, the CDR3 is TGTGTCTGGAGTGGTAGCAATCAGCCCCAGCATTTT.

Many counts were recorded for this clonotype. The J gene is TRBJ2-3, the V gene TRBV5-1, with 10 bases matching TRBD2. The CDR3 is 17 amino acids. In germline, CDR1 is SGHRS, CDR2 YFSETQ. The junction had 10 bases not matched to a gene; V was cut back by 0 bases and J by 6 bases. The CDR3 DNA reads as TGCGCCAGCAGCTTGGCCCGGGCTAGCGGGAGAGGGGATACGCAGTATTTT. Its translation: CASSLARASGRGDTQYF.

The gene calls are TRBV20-1 and TRBJ1-5; a possible D gene is TRBD1 (5 bases). The V gene lost 2 bases and the J gene lost 2 bases, with 10 bases spanning the gap. The CDR3 runs to 14 residues. Per the germline V gene, CDR1 is DFQATT and CDR2 is SNEGSKA (reference sequence). CDR3 nucleotides: TGCAGTGCTAGAAGTGGGGCTGGCAATCAGCCCCAGCATTTT. Translated: CSARSGAGNQPQHF.

This clonotype showed up many times. CDR3: CSAGRETQYF. The CDR3 DNA is TGCAGTGCTGGTAGGGAGACCCAGTACTTC. This chain links TRBV20-1 with TRBJ2-5; D gene ambiguous. The CDR3 length is 10 residues. Germline CDR1 DFQATT, CDR2 SNEGSKA (reference sequence). Trimming took 5 bases from V and 5 from J, leaving 6 bases between them.

This clonotype occurred a few times. This chain joins TRBV7-6 and TRBJ1-1; no reliable D call. CDR3 size: 14 residues. The germline gives CDR1 SGHVS, CDR2 FNYEAQ. V gave up 1 base and J gave up 0 bases, with 6 bases separating them. CDR3 nucleotide sequence: TGTGCCAGCAGCTTAGGAACAGTGAACACTGAAGCTTTCTTT. This encodes CASSLGTVNTEAFF.

The chain uses TRBV20-1 and TRBJ2-3; D might be TRBD2 (6 bases). The V and J ends lost 5 bases and 2 bases respectively, with 17 bases between them. There are 15 residues in the CDR3. In germline, CDR1 is DFQATT, CDR2 SNEGSKA (reference sequence). The CDR3 protein is CSAVTGRYSTDTQYF. The CDR3 DNA follows: TGCAGTGCTGTGACGGGGAGGTACTCCACAGATACGCAGTATTTT.

As concerns this clonotype: An end of the junction differs from the germline gene, which may be a read error. J is TRBJ2-1 and V is TRBV11-3, with D hard to call. The germline V gene has CDR1 SGHNT and CDR2 YENEEA. This CDR3 contains 14 residues. This chain's CDR3 is CASSLGGSYNKQFF. In DNA, the CDR3 is TGTGCCAGCAGCTTAGGCGGCTCCTACAATAAGCAGTTCTTC.

The chain combines TRBV15 with TRBJ2-2; 7 bases are a match to TRBD1. Trimming took 3 bases from V and 5 from J; bases not matched to a gene: 18. The germline CDR1 and CDR2 sequences are LNHNV and YYDKDF (reference sequence). CDR3 length: 19 amino acids. In DNA, the CDR3 is TGTGCCACCAGCAGCGACGCGACAGGGTCGATGGCCAGAACCGGGGAGCTGTTTTTT. It codes for CATSSDATGSMARTGELFF.

Concerning this clonotype: A read error may produce the germline difference seen at one junction end. The chain couples TRBV7-2 to TRBJ2-1; D is perhaps TRBD1 (5 bases). The CDR3 extends over 14 amino acids. Germline CDR1 and CDR2: SGHTA and FQGNSA. The CDR3 here is CASSFFLGANGQFF. In DNA form, the CDR3 reads TGTGCCAGCAGCTTTTTTCTAGGGGCCAATGGGCAGTTCTTC.

The rearrangement uses TRBV20-1 and TRBJ1-6; tentative D call: TRBD1 (6 bases). V was cut by 3 bases and J by 7 bases, with 10 bases left in between. Germline V CDR1 and CDR2: DFQATT, SNEGSKA (reference sequence). This CDR3 spans 13 amino acids. CDR3 nucleotides: TGCAGTGCTAGGGGAGGGGGGAATTCACCCCTCCACTTT. Its protein is CSARGGGNSPLHF.

The sample holds a few counts of this clonotype. The rearrangement uses TRBV7-9 and TRBJ1-4, with 8 positions matching TRBD1. The CDR3 sequence is 15 residues long. From germline, CDR1 is SEHNR and CDR2 FQNEAQ (reference sequence). The J segment lost 3 bases and the V segment lost 3 bases, leaving 3 bases of the junction unmatched. CDR3 in DNA: TGTGCCAGCAGCTTTGGGACAGGCCCTAATGAAAAACTGTTTTTT. This encodes CASSFGTGPNEKLFF.

There are many counts of this clonotype. The V gene is TRBV20-1, the J gene TRBJ2-4; the D gene is possibly TRBD1 (5 bases). The CDR3 sequence is 14 residues long. Germline CDR1 and CDR2: DFQATT and SNEGSKA (reference sequence). V lost 1 base and J 3 bases, leaving 10 bases between the germline ends. CDR3 region: CSARGGADKNIQYF. Written as DNA, the CDR3 is TGCAGTGCTAGAGGGGGCGCTGACAAAAACATTCAGTACTTC.

This clonotype has a count of ten or more. The rearrangement links TRBV25-1 to TRBJ1-2; 9 bases are shared with TRBD1. The CDR3 is 17 residues long. Germline V gives CDR1 MGHDK, CDR2 SYGVNS. V lost 4 bases, J lost 1 base, and 10 bases stayed unmatched. The chain's CDR3 is CASSAPGDRALNYGYTF. Here the CDR3 DNA reads TGTGCCAGCAGTGCTCCGGGGGACAGGGCCCTTAACTATGGCTACACCTTC.

This clonotype was seen at least ten times. The chain has TRBV29-1 and TRBJ1-6, with no clear D. Trimming removed 4 bases from V and 7 bases from J, with 17 bases in between. The germline V gene has CDR1 SQVTM and CDR2 ANQGSEA. This CDR3 spans 15 amino acids. CDR3 DNA sequence: TGCAGCGTTGGTGAAGGAGGACCCCAGAATTCACCCCTCCACTTT. This encodes CSVGEGGPQNSPLHF.

The chain carries TRBV28 and TRBJ1-1; D not certain. V was trimmed by 0 bases and J by 1 base, leaving 3 bases between them. Germline CDR1 is MDHEN and CDR2 is SYDVKM. The CDR3 spans 13 residues. The CDR3 here is CASSLWENTEAFF. CDR3 nucleotide sequence: TGTGCCAGCAGTTTATGGGAGAACACTGAAGCTTTCTTT.

The table lists this clonotype with many counts. This chain uses TRBV6-5 with TRBJ1-2; no clear D gene. V was trimmed by 0 bases and J by 8 bases, leaving 10 bases between them. CDR3 length: 13 residues. Looked up from germline, CDR1 is MNHEY and CDR2 is SVGAGI. CDR3 DNA sequence: TGTGCCAGCAGTTACTCCGGGGAGCGGGGCTACACCTTC. Its protein product is CASSYSGERGYTF.

This chain connects TRBV25-1 to TRBJ2-5; D is uncertain. The CDR3 consists of 13 residues. V was clipped by 1 base and J by 0 bases, with 3 bases between them. Germline assignment: CDR1 MGHDK and CDR2 SYGVNS. The CDR3 spells CASSEFNQETQYF. CDR3 sequence (DNA): TGTGCCAGCAGTGAATTTAACCAAGAGACCCAGTACTTC.

Comments on this clonotype: This sequence may be a read error, since a much larger clone differs from it by one base. The CDR3 DNA reads TGCGCCAGCAGCTTGGAAGGGTTTGGCAGCAATCGGCCCCAGCATTTT. Translated, it gives CASSLEGFGSNRPQHF. The J gene is TRBJ1-5, the V gene TRBV5-1; no clear D gene. Germline lookup yields CDR1 SGHRS and CDR2 YFSETQ. The CDR3 totals 16 residues. The variable domain in full, completed from reference TRBV5-1 and TRBJ1-5, reads KAGVTQTPRYLIKTRGQQVTLSCSPISGHRSVSWYQQTPGQGLQFLFEYFSETQRNKGNFPGRFSGRQFSNSRSEMNVSTLELGDSALYLCASSLEGFGSNRPQHFGDGTRLSIL.

V usage is TRBV4-2 and J usage is TRBJ2-7, with TRBD2 matching 11 bases. The CDR3 has 20 residues. J gave up 5 bases and V 0 bases, and 18 bases lay outside the gene matches. The V gene's germline CDR1 is LGHNA and CDR2 YNFKEQ. The CDR3 coding sequence is TGTGCCAGCAGCCAAGACCGACACTGGGATACTAGCGGGAGAGGCCACGAGCAGTACTTC. This codes for CASSQDRHWDTSGRGHEQYF.

This clonotype was counted a few times. The CDR3 is CASSLPDRDEQYF. The CDR3 region has the DNA TGTGCCAGCAGCCTACCGGACAGGGACGAGCAGTACTTC. This chain links TRBV7-2 with TRBJ2-7; the match to TRBD1 covers 8 bases. Germline V gene data show CDR1 as SGHTA and CDR2 as FQGNSA. Germline trimming cut 5 bases from V and 5 bases from J; bases unmatched to any gene: 5. This CDR3 is 13 amino acids long.

This clonotype was seen only once. The chain is built from TRBV6-1 and TRBJ2-5, with unresolved D. The J call may be incorrect, as the DNA end agrees better with TRBJ2-7. The germline gives CDR1 MNHNS, CDR2 SASEGT. This CDR3 comprises 12 residues. CDR3 nucleotide sequence: TGTGCCAGCAGCGGGTTTACCTACGAGCAGTACTTC. Residues: CASSGFTYEQYF.

This clonotype was seen repeatedly, ten times or more. This chain links TRBV29-1 with TRBJ2-1; D may be TRBD1 (5 bases). From germline, CDR1 is SQVTM and CDR2 ANQGSEA. Trimming removed 3 bases at V and 15 bases at J, with 12 bases between. This CDR3 contains 10 residues. The CDR3 sequence is CSVESTARFF. The CDR3 coding sequence is TGCAGCGTTGAGTCGACAGCTAGGTTCTTC.